The clone carrying this TCR beta chain was seen many times. Its antigen is unknown. This record belongs to a study of early T cells in non-severe SARS-CoV-2 infection. Study as a whole: Chains were not paired, and sequencing was done on bulk RNA from unsorted whole blood. Study-wide results and limits: VDJdb matches were skewed toward anti-spike CD8 T cell responses.

Germline V gene lookup returns CDR1 MNHNS and CDR2 SASEGT. CDR3 length equals 15 residues. Trimming removed 6 bases from V and 1 base from J; junction bases left unmatched: 7. Individual cDNA molecules carried attached unique molecular identifiers. TCRdb processed the 5' RACE reads anew with MiXCR; each CDR3 protein has one entry. The data show more than 75,000 distinct CDR3 sequences, roughly 13% seen once. The chain is built from TRBV6-1 and TRBJ2-7; TRBD1 matches at 9 bases. Sequencing was performed on whole blood. This clonotype was obtained from an adult who was a healthcare worker with PCR-confirmed SARS-CoV-2 infection or an uninfected control (not recorded which). CDR3 coding DNA: TGTGCCAGCAGCGTACAGGGGGCGAGGTCCTACGAGCAGTACTTC. As protein: CASSVQGARSYEQYF.